The T cell receptor (beta chain) described here comes from a study of blood T cell repertoires in COVID-19. Germline V gene sequence: CDR1 MNHEY, CDR2 SVGAGI. V gave up 5 bases and J gave up 6 bases, with 13 bases separating them. The CDR3 has 13 residues. The assay was immunoSEQ multiplex PCR, and TCRdb's table has in-frame clones only and misses some. The sample records some 72,000 clones, roughly 90% being singletons. The source of this sequence is a man aged 45-60 years with active COVID-19. The chain links TRBV6-5 to TRBJ1-2; the D gene is possibly TRBD1 (6 bases). The material sequenced was peripheral blood. The CDR3 DNA sequence: TGTGCCAGCAGTCCGCAGGGGAGGGATGGCTACACCTTC. This gives the protein CASSPQGRDGYTF.